This TCR beta chain was recovered during a study of blood T cells in healthy people across ages. A sample-barcoded 5' primer and a J-beta primer mix were used in a second PCR of roughly 6 to 11 cycles. One entry per CDR3 protein results from TCRdb running MiXCR on the 5' RACE reads. The sample carries approximately 1,700,000 distinct CDR3 sequences, roughly two fifths recorded once. This clonotype was detected many times. Germline V gene lookup returns CDR1 MGHRA and CDR2 YSYEKL. The CDR3 is 14 amino acids. Trimming removed 2 bases at V and 7 bases at J, with 9 bases between. This clonotype was obtained from a human donor in good health. Material for sequencing was blood. The V call is TRBV4-1, the J call TRBJ1-6; D is perhaps TRBD1 (6 bases). CDR3 DNA sequence: TGCGCCAGCAGCCAATTTACAGGGAATTCACCCCTCCACTTT. Protein sequence: CASSQFTGNSPLHF.